Below, 14 T cell receptor beta chains from the same sample are listed, as sequenced in a study of blood T cell repertoires in COVID-19. The method was immunoSEQ multiplex PCR; TCRdb's version includes in-frame clones alone and lacks a portion of them. The profile shows fewer than 300,000 clones, around nine tenths of them singletons. The specimen was PBMCs or T cells enriched from blood (not recorded which). These receptors all come from a woman in her twenties or thirties who had recovered from COVID-19.

V gene TRBV5-4 combines with J gene TRBJ2-2; 9 bases are shared with TRBD1. Germline V lookup: CDR1 SGHNT, CDR2 YYREEE (reference sequence). CDR3 length: 15 amino acids. The ends lost 4 bases at V and 1 base at J; junction bases unmatched: 2. The CDR3 loop reads CASSPTGGNTGELFF. In nucleotides, the CDR3 is TGTGCCAGCAGCCCGACAGGGGGGAACACCGGGGAGCTGTTTTTT.

In this sample, this clone turned up a few times. The chain joins TRBV6-4 to TRBJ2-3; 7 bases align to TRBD2. Germline lookup yields CDR1 MRHNA and CDR2 SNTAGT. V dropped 0 bases and J dropped 3; count of bases not matched to a gene: 0. This CDR3 contains 14 residues. CDR3 region: CASSDSRETDTQYF. The CDR3 coding sequence is TGTGCCAGCAGTGACTCGCGGGAGACAGATACGCAGTATTTT.

The V call is TRBV2, the J call TRBJ2-7, with TRBD1 identical over 12 bases. The length of the CDR3 is 15 residues. Trimming took 6 bases from V and 4 from J; bases not matched to a gene: 7. Germline lookup yields CDR1 SNHLY and CDR2 FYNNEI. The CDR3 reads CASSGTGGDIYEQYF. The CDR3 DNA sequence: TGTGCCAGCAGCGGGACAGGGGGCGATATTTACGAGCAGTACTTC.

On this clone itself: The same CDR3 is also encoded by other DNA sequences in this sample. V and J are TRBV6-1 and TRBJ2-1, with a possible D match to TRBD1 (7 bases). The germline V and J ends were trimmed by 2 bases and 7 bases, with 9 bases remaining between them. The CDR3 runs 13 residues. CDR1 and CDR2 from the germline V gene are MNHNS and SASEGT. CDR3 nucleotide sequence: TGTGCCAGCAGTGAACAGGGGGGTAATGAGCAGTTCTTC. It codes for CASSEQGGNEQFF.

The chain is built from TRBV29-1 and TRBJ1-1; maybe TRBD1 (5 bases). CDR3 length: 15 amino acids. Trimming shortened V by 4 bases and J by 0 bases, and 15 bases separated the two germline ends. Germline-derived CDR1 and CDR2 are SQVTM and ANQGSEA. CDR3 sequence (DNA): TGCAGCGTTGTAGTTCAGGGTTCCCTGAACACTGAAGCTTTCTTT. Translation gives CSVVVQGSLNTEAFF.

The chain is built from TRBV29-1 and TRBJ2-7, with 7 bases fitting TRBD2. Germline trimming cut 6 bases from V and 0 bases from J; bases unmatched to any gene: 5. The CDR3 consists of 13 residues. Looked up from germline, CDR1 is SQVTM and CDR2 is ANQGSEA. The CDR3 is CSVASGNSYEQYF. CDR3 DNA: TGCAGCGTCGCTAGCGGAAACTCCTACGAGCAGTACTTC.

The chain links TRBV7-9 to TRBJ2-3; 13 nucleotides agree with TRBD2. J was trimmed by 4 bases and V by 11 bases; bases with no gene match: 3. The CDR3 sequence is 13 residues long. Germline V gene data show CDR1 as SEHNR and CDR2 as FQNEAQ (reference sequence). The CDR3 loop reads CAGTSGRADTQYF. Here the CDR3 DNA reads TGTGCCGGAACTAGCGGGAGGGCAGATACGCAGTATTTT.

This chain links TRBV20-1 with TRBJ2-3; unclear D gene. The CDR3 length is 11 residues. The V gene lost 6 bases and the J gene lost 5 bases, with 9 bases spanning the gap. Germline-derived CDR1 and CDR2 are DFQATT and SNEGSKA (reference sequence). CDR3 nucleotide sequence: TGCAGTGCCCCACTTGGAGATACGCAGTATTTT. Its translation: CSAPLGDTQYF.

This clone was recorded only once. The V call is TRBV4-3, the J call TRBJ2-1, with TRBD2 matching over 8 bases. Losses at the gene ends were 0 bases for V and 2 bases for J; bases not matched to a gene: 15. The CDR3 sequence is 20 residues long. From germline, CDR1 is LGHNA and CDR2 YSLEER. CDR3 sequence reads: CASSQDQGSVAGTTYNEQFF. CDR3 nucleotide sequence: TGCGCCAGCAGCCAAGATCAGGGGTCGGTAGCGGGAACCACCTACAATGAGCAGTTCTTC.

The rearrangement links TRBV2 to TRBJ2-5, with D maybe TRBD2 (5 bases). This CDR3 is built from 13 residues. CDR1 and CDR2 (germline): SNHLY, FYNNEI. Trimming took 4 bases from V and 5 from J, leaving 11 bases between them. DNA of the CDR3: TGTGCCAGCAGTGTACTCGGGGTGGAGACCCAGTACTTC. Residues: CASSVLGVETQYF.

The chain carries TRBV6-2 or TRBV6-3 and TRBJ2-2; TRBD2 matches 7 bases. J was trimmed by 5 bases and V by 2 bases; bases with no gene match: 17. Germline values: CDR1 MNHEY, CDR2 SVGEGT. This CDR3 has 19 residues. The DNA of the CDR3 is TGTGCCAGCAGTTACCAGATGGCTAGTGGCGGGAGAAATACCGGGGAGCTGTTTTTT. Amino acid sequence: CASSYQMASGGRNTGELFF.

The chain uses TRBV5-1 and TRBJ2-1, with TRBD2 identical over 12 bases. Germline V gene data show CDR1 as SGHRS and CDR2 as YFSETQ. The V gene end was trimmed by 3 bases and the J gene end by 8 bases; junction bases not matched to a gene: 6. There are 15 residues in the CDR3. CDR3 sequence (DNA): TGCGCCAGCAGCTCCGGACTAGCGGGACACGATGAGCAGTTCTTC. Translation gives CASSSGLAGHDEQFF.

This clone was found once. The chain has TRBV28 and TRBJ1-5; D gene unclear. This CDR3 comprises 12 residues. V lost 5 bases and J lost 4, with 6 bases in between. Germline V CDR1 and CDR2: MDHEN, SYDVKM. Here the CDR3 reads CASSPPNQPQHF. The CDR3 nucleotides are TGTGCCAGCAGTCCCCCTAATCAGCCCCAGCATTTT.

J is TRBJ2-7 and V is TRBV10-1; TRBD1 might be the D (6 bases). V was shortened by 6 bases and J by 0 bases, with 15 bases between the two germline ends. Germline loops: CDR1 WNHNN, CDR2 SYGVQD (reference sequence). The CDR3 runs to 15 residues. The CDR3 nucleotides are TGCGCCAGCAGGCTTCTTGGACAGAGCTCCTACGAGCAGTACTTC. Translating gives CASRLLGQSSYEQYF.